These 3 T cell receptor beta chains were sequenced from one sample in a study of somatic mutations in cytotoxic T cells in rheumatoid arthritis. Libraries were prepared by immunoSEQ multiplex PCR; TCRdb keeps only in-frame clonotypes and omits some of them. The data hold 8,000 or so clones, with around two thirds observed a single time. Sequencing was done on a sample of CD8+ T cells sorted from blood. These receptors were collected from an adult with rheumatoid arthritis.

The chain employs TRBV19 and TRBJ2-1, with 14 bases aligning to TRBD2. The V gene end was trimmed by 4 bases and the J gene end by 0 bases; junction bases not matched to a gene: 8. There are 19 residues in the CDR3. Germline V lookup: CDR1 LNHDA, CDR2 SQIVND (reference sequence). CDR3: CASSTSGTSGGRSYNEQFF. CDR3 bases: TGTGCCAGTAGTACTTCCGGGACTAGCGGGGGCCGCTCCTACAATGAGCAGTTCTTC.

This chain links TRBV6-1 with TRBJ1-2, with D tentatively TRBD1 (5 bases). The length of the CDR3 is 14 residues. In germline, CDR1 is MNHNS, CDR2 SASEGT. The V end lost 3 bases, the J end lost 4 bases, and 12 bases lay between the germline ends. The CDR3 DNA follows: TGTGCCAGCAGTGAGGGGGGGGTAGGCTATGGCTACACCTTC. It specifies CASSEGGVGYGYTF.

This sequence joins TRBV11-2 and TRBJ2-2, with 8 nucleotides matching TRBD2. The junction had 6 bases not matched to a gene; V was cut back by 3 bases and J by 9 bases. Germline V lookup: CDR1 SGHAT, CDR2 FQNNGV. This CDR3 spans 14 amino acids. The CDR3 sequence: CASSFAGGVRELFF. The CDR3 DNA is TGTGCCAGCAGCTTTGCGGGGGGAGTAAGGGAGCTGTTTTTT.